This T cell receptor beta chain is drawn from a study of shared clonotypes between healthy human individuals (TCRdb year 2020). About the study as a whole: A few men and two women, aged 18 to 49 years, made up the cohort. For each donor, three plates each were used for CD4 naive and CD4 memory, two plates were used for CD8 naive, and one plate was used for CD8 memory. The study deeply sequenced blood TCR repertoires of five healthy adults to estimate repertoire size and the extent of clonotype sharing between individuals. Different laboratories and diverse techniques were used to prepare libraries and sequence TCR repertoires, to increase sequencing depth and limit assay-specific biases. Per donor, leukapheresis produced somewhere between about 0.94 and 9 billion PBMCs.

Using the deep immunoSEQ assay, TCR CDR3 regions were amplified from genomic DNA by multiplex PCR. Genomic DNA extracted from each cell subset was distributed evenly over all wells of several immunoSEQ 96-well plates, and each plate served as one replicate. Each replicate PCR for sorted subsets received 150 to 250 ng genomic DNA, equal to about 30,000 T cell genomes. Purified libraries were measured with a Qubit 3.0 fluorometer, size-checked on a Bioanalyzer 2100, and measured again with the KAPA Library Quantification kit. Each immunoSEQ 96-well plate was sequenced on its own single-read 150-cycle Illumina NextSeq 550 flow cell. Regarding the original processing steps: Because the immunoSEQ output included only junctional sequences and no quality scores, the filtering could not be the same as the filtering used for full-length reads. To assign V/J genes and CDR3, sequences were annotated using PyIR, a Python wrapper for IgBLAST v1.9, with IMGT germline references. Reads were removed for weak V/J assignments (E-value above 1e-6), missing CDR3, stop codons, out-of-frame junctions, or ambiguous translated residues. V3J clonotypes were defined as sequences sharing an identical inferred V gene, J gene, and CDR3 amino acid sequence. Percentage overlap between repertoires was calculated by dividing the number of shared unique clonotypes by the size of the smaller repertoire. RTK rarefaction, the Chao1 estimator, and Recon v2.1 estimates of unobserved clonotypes were used to assess repertoire richness. OLGA was used to compute generation probabilities for all TCRbeta clonotypes that the gDNA method yielded from several donors. Sourced from immuneACCESS, this table was stored by TCRdb with only in-frame sequences that have V and J called. A share of the clones is absent; for the studies checked, an unresolved V gene accounts for under half, and the remainder has no known explanation. That table gives V, J and clone size, and the DNA gave D and trimming. The sample profile shows some 630,000 clones; approximately 75% of them were found once. The ten largest clonotypes hold about 1.7% of the sample.

V is cut by 10 bases and J by 4 bases, and the space between the germline ends is 10 bases. Including cysteine and phenylalanine, the CDR3 has 11 amino acids. Kept here is only the CDR3 DNA, which spans 33 bases and is read in frame from base 1. From the germline V gene (reference sequence), CDR1 is LNHDA and CDR2 is SQIVND. Healthy HIV-negative adults with no recently reported acute infections or vaccinations were included as donors. All donors were Caucasian adults living in Nashville, Tennessee, USA. CD4+ T cells were enriched by magnetic negative selection, after which naive cells were positively selected on CD45RA and the negative fraction was taken as the memory subset. After blood collection by leukapheresis, PBMCs were isolated using Ficoll-Histopaque density gradient centrifugation and then cryopreserved in the vapor phase of liquid nitrogen. Purity and quantity of every magnetically sorted T cell population were checked by analytical flow cytometry. Genomic DNA was isolated from every sorted fraction and measured by UV absorbance on a Nanodrop 2000c.

Concerning this clone itself: The antigen this receptor binds is unknown. No base quality information exists; no much larger clone differs at one position.

On the study overall, not on this receptor specifically: Because the study included only a small number of donors, the genetic and exposure-history diversity represented was limited. Higher generation probabilities were observed for clonotypes shared by all four sorted-subset donors than for non-shared clonotypes. When a handful of donors were compared, the shared fraction of clonotypes was 5% to 6.5% for naive CD4, around 3.6% for naive CD8, 2% to 2.5% for memory CD4, and around 0.37% for memory CD8. Pairwise subsampling led to the expectation that sequencing depth would affect the degree of clonotype sharing among donors. Estimated clonotype richness was generally larger for naive than for memory subsets. Even with the large sequencing depth, rarefaction of the sorted-subset datasets indicated that sequencing was incomplete. Sampling was restricted to blood, and TCR repertoires in tissue are likely to differ from TCR repertoires in blood.

This chain joins TRBV19 to TRBJ1-1; perhaps TRBD1 is the D gene, with 5 bases matching. Sequenced: memory CD4+ T cells sorted from blood. Read against the paper, the sample's cell subset or site label means: CD45RA-negative fraction. This sequence originates from a woman in her twenties or thirties in good health. For the CDR3, the sequence is CAITRGTEAFF. The nucleotide sequence reads TGTGCCATCACGAGGGGCACTGAAGCTTTCTTT.